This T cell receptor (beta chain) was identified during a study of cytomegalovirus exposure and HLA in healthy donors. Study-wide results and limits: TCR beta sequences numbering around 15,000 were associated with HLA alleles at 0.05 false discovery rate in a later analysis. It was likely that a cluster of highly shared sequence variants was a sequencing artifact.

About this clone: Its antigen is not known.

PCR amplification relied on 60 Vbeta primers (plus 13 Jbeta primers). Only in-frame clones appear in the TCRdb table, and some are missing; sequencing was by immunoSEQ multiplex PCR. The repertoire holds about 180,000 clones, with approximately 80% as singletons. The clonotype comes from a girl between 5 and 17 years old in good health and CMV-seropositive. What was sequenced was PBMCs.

DNA for the CDR3: TGTGCTAGTGCCTATTACAGGATGAACACTGAAGCTTTCTTT. It specifies CASAYYRMNTEAFF. The chain combines TRBV12-5 with TRBJ1-1; possible D gene TRBD1, 5 bases. Deletions cut 7 bases from V and 0 bases from J, with 12 bases between. Germline V gene data show CDR1 as LGHNT and CDR2 as FRNRAP. This CDR3 has 14 amino acids.